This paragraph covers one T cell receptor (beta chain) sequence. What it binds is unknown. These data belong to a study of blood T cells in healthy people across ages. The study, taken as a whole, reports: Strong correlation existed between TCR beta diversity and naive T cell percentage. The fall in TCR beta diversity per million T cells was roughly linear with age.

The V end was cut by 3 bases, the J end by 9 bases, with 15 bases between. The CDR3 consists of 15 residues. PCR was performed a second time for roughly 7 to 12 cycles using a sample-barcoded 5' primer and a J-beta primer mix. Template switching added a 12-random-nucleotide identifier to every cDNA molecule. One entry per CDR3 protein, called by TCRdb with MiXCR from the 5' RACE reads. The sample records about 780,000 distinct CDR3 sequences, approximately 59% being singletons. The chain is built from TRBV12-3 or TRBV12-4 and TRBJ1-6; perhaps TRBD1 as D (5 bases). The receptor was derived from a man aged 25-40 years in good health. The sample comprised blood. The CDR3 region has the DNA TGTGCCAGCAGTTTGTCGGGTGACAGTACTTCACCCCTCCACTTT. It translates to CASSLSGDSTSPLHF.